These T cell receptor beta chains were read from a single sample in a study of human T cells and chemical hapten exposure. Each CDR3 protein gets one entry after TCRdb re-called the RACE reads with MiXCR. Of 60,000 or so distinct CDR3 sequences in the sample, roughly 10% are singletons; the top ten hold 9.6%. Source: whole blood, taken in connection with sensitization to the hapten diphenylcyclopropenone (DPC). The receptors were sampled from a middle-aged man with alopecia areata. Some clones in this sample may be carry-over from other donors' samples. Each CDR3 is given with its conserved first and last residue. Each record gives: V gene, D gene, J gene, clone size, CDR3 DNA, CDR3 protein. A D gene is named only where the DNA matches it firmly. Not every row has a clone size; where given, it reads once, few, many or a size class.

>TRBV6-2/TRBV6-3|NA|TRBJ2-6|NA
TGTGCCAGCAGTGGCAAGCTTGGCTCTGGGGCCAACGTCCTGACTTTC
CASSGKLGSGANVLTF
>TRBV28|NA|TRBJ1-4|few
TGTGCCAGCAGTTTAACGGGAAGTAATGAAAAACTGTTTTTT
CASSLTGSNEKLFF
>TRBV7-6|NA|TRBJ2-6|NA
TGTGCCAGCAGCCGGAAATCTGGGGCCAACGTCCTGACTTTC
CASSRKSGANVLTF
>TRBV25-1|NA|TRBJ1-3|many
TGTGCCAGCAGTGAATCGGGTTCCTGGGAGGGGTCCTGGGAAACTGGAAACACCATATATTTT
CASSESGSWEGSWETGNTIYF
>TRBV28|TRBD1|TRBJ1-4|few
TGTGCCAGCAGCCATAAGGGACAGGGCGGTGAAAAACTGTTTTTT
CASSHKGQGGEKLFF
>TRBV5-8|TRBD2|TRBJ2-1|NA
TGTGCCAGCAGGTTACAGAGGACTAGCGGGATCTTCTACAATGAGCAGTTCTTC
CASRLQRTSGIFYNEQFF
>TRBV28|TRBD2|TRBJ2-3|few
TGTGCCAGCCGACTAGCGGGGGACACAGATACGCAGTATTTT
CASRLAGDTDTQYF
>TRBV4-2|NA|TRBJ2-7|many
TGTGCCAGCAGCCAAGATCTTAGCCAGGGTCAATTTTACGAGCAGTACTTC
CASSQDLSQGQFYEQYF
>TRBV12-3/TRBV12-4|NA|TRBJ2-1|many
TGTGCCAGCAGGCTCGTGGGAGGACTCCACAATGAGCAGTTCTTC
CASRLVGGLHNEQFF
>TRBV5-1|NA|TRBJ2-1|many
TGCGCCAGCAGCCCAGGGTCACTTTCCTACAATGAGCAGTTCTTC
CASSPGSLSYNEQFF
>TRBV2|TRBD2|TRBJ2-1|NA
TGTGCCAGCAGGAAGGAAGTACTAGCGGGAGGGGGTGAGCAGTTCTTC
CASRKEVLAGGGEQFF
>TRBV20-1|NA|TRBJ2-4|many
TGCAGTGCTAGCCCGCGGGAAGGGGTGACCAAAAACATTCAGTACTTC
CSASPREGVTKNIQYF
>TRBV30|NA|TRBJ2-7|few
TGTGCCGGTGAGGGCGGGGTCCCCTACGAGCAGTACTTC
CAGEGGVPYEQYF
>TRBV20-1|TRBD1|TRBJ2-7|few
TGCAGTGCTAGCAGGACGACGGACAGGGGGCAGCAGTACTTC
CSASRTTDRGQQYF
>TRBV7-3|NA|TRBJ2-2|NA
TGTGCCAGCAGGAGGGGCGGCGGAGGCACCGGGGAGCTGTTTTTT
CASRRGGGGTGELFF
>TRBV9|TRBD2|TRBJ2-3|few
TGTGCCAGCAGCCCCCCGGGGGCGGGGGGGACAGATACGCAGTATTTT
CASSPPGAGGTDTQYF
>TRBV12-3/TRBV12-4|NA|TRBJ2-4|many
TGTGCCAGCAGTAGTGGGCAGGCTGAAAACATTCAGTACTTC
CASSSGQAENIQYF
>TRBV18|TRBD2|TRBJ2-1|many
TGTGCCAGCTCACCTACTAGCGGGAGGAACAATGAGCAGTTCTTC
CASSPTSGRNNEQFF
>TRBV6-6|NA|TRBJ1-5|many
TGTGCCAGCAGCCGCCGGGACGGCAATCAGCCCCAGCATTTT
CASSRRDGNQPQHF
>TRBV6-6|TRBD1|TRBJ2-7|few
TGTGCCAGCAGTCCGAAGACAGGGTCCAACGAGCAGTACTTC
CASSPKTGSNEQYF
>TRBV20-1|NA|TRBJ2-1|many
TGCAGTCTTGAGCGGAGCTCCTACAATGAGCAGTTCTTC
CSLERSSYNEQFF
>TRBV3-1|NA|TRBJ1-4|few
TGTGCCAGCATGGGATCAACTAATGAAAAACTGTTTTTT
CASMGSTNEKLFF
>TRBV5-4|NA|TRBJ1-1|few
TGTGCCAGCAGCTTGCAGGGAGGAGGTGAAGCTTTCTTT
CASSLQGGGEAFF
>TRBV5-1|TRBD1|TRBJ2-3|few
TGCGCCAGCAAGAGGACAGGGTCCTCCACAGATACGCAGTATTTT
CASKRTGSSTDTQYF
>TRBV29-1|NA|TRBJ2-2|many
TGCAGCGCCGGTGACACCGGGGAGCTGTTTTTT
CSAGDTGELFF
>TRBV20-1|TRBD2|TRBJ2-1|NA
TGCAGTGCTAGACCTCAGACTAGCGGGAGGGCCCAGTTCTTC
CSARPQTSGRAQFF
>TRBV20-1|TRBD2|TRBJ2-1|many
TGCAGTGCTAGCGGGAGGGTCTCAGGTGAGCAGTTCTTC
CSASGRVSGEQFF
>TRBV15|TRBD1|TRBJ2-5|few
TGTGCCACCAGCAGATCTCAGGGGGCCGGGGAGACCCAGTACTTC
CATSRSQGAGETQYF
>TRBV7-8|TRBD2|TRBJ2-7|many
TGTGCCAGCAGCTTATTGACTAGCGGGAGGGCCGAGCAGTACTTC
CASSLLTSGRAEQYF
>TRBV9|NA|TRBJ2-6|NA
TGTGCCTCTGGGGGGCCTGGGGCCAACGTCCTGACTTTC
CASGGPGANVLTF
>TRBV7-6|TRBD2|TRBJ2-2|NA
TGTGCCAGCAGCTCAACTAGCGGGGTGAACACCGGGGAGCTGTTTTTT
CASSSTSGVNTGELFF